The T cell receptor (beta chain) under discussion was sequenced for a study of blood T cell repertoires in COVID-19. Whole-study context: Samples came from the United States, Italy and Spain, spanning acute and convalescent COVID-19.

Clones were sequenced by immunoSEQ multiplex PCR, and TCRdb holds only the in-frame ones, with some missing. The table lists approximately 21,000 clones, approximately 86% of them singletons, with roughly 19% in the top ten. V lost 0 bases, J lost 7 bases, and 11 bases lay in between. CDR3 length: 15 amino acids. The germline V gene has CDR1 SGHDT and CDR2 YYEEEE. V and J are TRBV5-6 and TRBJ1-6, with a tentative D call TRBD1 (5 bases). The specimen sequenced was peripheral blood. This sequence originates from a human donor with acute or convalescent COVID-19. The donor label of this sample is uncertain. CDR3 nucleotide sequence: TGTGCCAGCAGCTTGGCGGGACTTGGGAATTCACCCCTCCACTTT. This sequence encodes CASSLAGLGNSPLHF.